Shown below are 20 T cell receptor beta chains from a single sample sequenced in a study of post-analysis software for immune sequencing data. Study-wide results and limits: Five or six TRBV segments were significantly more frequent in patients than in controls. TRBV5-6, TRBV5-1 and TRBV20-1 were among these segments.

Their antigens remain unidentified. Carried by the TCR beta cDNA libraries were unique molecular identifiers. From the PCR reads, TCRdb called clonotypes with MiXCR, one entry per CDR3 protein. The sample lists approximately 730,000 distinct CDR3 sequences; 25% to 30% were seen once. Sequencing was done on a sample of blood. The source of these receptors is a girl aged 10-17 years with multiple sclerosis.

V usage is TRBV20-1 and J usage is TRBJ2-1; 7 bases align to TRBD2. The CDR3 is made up of 14 amino acids. The germline V gene has CDR1 DFQATT and CDR2 SNEGSKA (reference sequence). Germline trimming cut 3 bases from V and 5 bases from J; bases unmatched to any gene: 7. CDR3 DNA sequence: TGCAGTGCTAGTTCGCGGGGGAAAAACAATGAGCAGTTCTTC. The encoded protein is CSASSRGKNNEQFF.

The chain combines TRBV20-1 with TRBJ1-1; D gene unclear. This CDR3 comprises 14 residues. CDR1 is DFQATT, CDR2 SNEGSKA, per germline (reference sequence). The ends were cut back, 0 bases at V and 0 bases at J, with 8 bases in the middle. CDR3 protein: CSARDGRVNTEAFF. The CDR3 coding sequence is TGCAGTGCTAGAGATGGGCGGGTGAACACTGAAGCTTTCTTT.

This clonotype was detected a few times. This rearrangement joins TRBV5-1 to TRBJ2-3, with 9 bases fitting TRBD2. This CDR3 has 15 amino acids. Germline V lookup: CDR1 SGHRS, CDR2 YFSETQ. J was trimmed by 6 bases and V by 0 bases; bases with no gene match: 5. The CDR3, as DNA: TGCGCCAGCAGCTTGGGCGGGAGGGCCTTTGATACGCAGTATTTT. This encodes CASSLGGRAFDTQYF.

The chain carries TRBV6-2 or TRBV6-3 and TRBJ2-4; 11 positions match TRBD1. Gene TRBJ2-7 matches the end of the DNA better, so the J call may be wrong. Germline V gene sequence: CDR1 MNHEY, CDR2 SVGEGT. The CDR3 is 17 residues long. The CDR3 nucleotides read TGTGCCAGCAGTTATCCTCTTCGGGACAGGGGGTGGGTCGAGCAGTACTTC. Translating gives CASSYPLRDRGWVEQYF.

The J gene is TRBJ2-3, the V gene TRBV7-2; 7 nucleotides match TRBD2. Trimming cost V 5 bases and J 10 bases; bases outside gene matches: 15. The germline V gene encodes CDR1 SGHTA and CDR2 FQGNSA. The CDR3 totals 15 residues. In DNA form, the CDR3 reads TGTGCCAGCAGCCCCCCGGGGGAGGGCCATCGCGCGCAGTATTTT. Its translation: CASSPPGEGHRAQYF.

The chain recombines TRBV20-1 with TRBJ1-6; the D is unclear. Germline loops: CDR1 DFQATT, CDR2 SNEGSKA (reference sequence). Trimming cost V 3 bases and J 0 bases, with 9 bases left between them. The length of the CDR3 is 15 residues. CDR3 loop: CSASRASSYNSPLHF. CDR3 DNA sequence: TGCAGTGCTAGTCGCGCATCCTCCTATAATTCACCCCTCCACTTT.

This chain joins TRBV29-1 and TRBJ2-3; tentatively, D is TRBD2 (6 bases). Germline V gene lookup returns CDR1 SQVTM and CDR2 ANQGSEA. V was shortened by 6 bases and J by 0 bases, with 16 bases between the two germline ends. The CDR3 covers 15 residues. The CDR3 nucleotides read TGCAGCGTCACCGGGGGAGACACTAGCACAGATACGCAGTATTTT. Its protein is CSVTGGDTSTDTQYF.

The CDR3 nucleotides are TGCGCCAGCAGTGATGCTAGCGGGGCCTACGAGCAGTACTTC. Amino acid sequence: CASSDASGAYEQYF. The V and J genes are TRBV10-1 and TRBJ2-7, with 9 bases lining up with TRBD2. The ends lost 3 bases at V and 2 bases at J; junction bases unmatched: 2. The germline CDR1 and CDR2 sequences are WNHNN and SYGVQD (reference sequence). This CDR3 region has 14 residues.

Only a few counts were recorded for this clonotype. V is TRBV5-6 and J is TRBJ2-3; D perhaps matches TRBD2 (6 bases). CDR3 length: 15 residues. Trimming took off 4 bases at V and 3 bases at J, with 15 bases between the two ends. Germline values: CDR1 SGHDT, CDR2 YYEEEE. The CDR3 DNA follows: TGTGCCAGCAGCGCCGTGGGGGGTGGGACAGATACGCAGTATTTT. Its protein is CASSAVGGGTDTQYF.

In its sample, this clonotype was seen many times. V usage is TRBV10-3 and J usage is TRBJ2-7; tentatively, D is TRBD1 or TRBD2 (5 bases each). Trimming cost V 4 bases and J 3 bases, with 10 bases left between them. The CDR3 extends over 13 amino acids. Germline CDR1 and CDR2: ENHRY and SYGVKD. The CDR3 DNA is TGTGCCATCAGTGGAGGGACGGTCTACGAGCAGTACTTC. Its translation: CAISGGTVYEQYF.

This clonotype was found a few times. This rearrangement joins TRBV20-1 to TRBJ2-3, with D perhaps matching TRBD1 or TRBD2 (5 bases each). The CDR3 is made up of 14 amino acids. Germline-derived CDR1 and CDR2 are DFQATT and SNEGSKA (reference sequence). V was shortened by 5 bases and J by 6 bases, with 18 bases between the two germline ends. CDR3 coding DNA: TGCAGTGCTCCGAGGGGCACCCCGGCGGATACGCAGTATTTT. This codes for CSAPRGTPADTQYF.

This clonotype was recorded once. V and J are TRBV5-6 and TRBJ1-4; possibly TRBD1 for D (5 bases). Germline lookup yields CDR1 SGHDT and CDR2 YYEEEE. Deletions cut 2 bases from V and 6 bases from J, with 11 bases between. The CDR3 length is 14 residues. CDR3 sequence (DNA): TGTGCCAGCAGCTTCGGGGGGGACGATGAAAAACTGTTTTTT. Translation gives CASSFGGDDEKLFF.

V gene TRBV27 combines with J gene TRBJ2-3; 8 bases are shared with TRBD2. Germline V lookup: CDR1 MNHEY, CDR2 SMNVEV (reference sequence). This CDR3 is built from 21 residues. V was pared by 1 base and J by 0 bases, with 18 bases of the junction left unmatched. The CDR3 sequence: CASSLFGGGSGEWGSTDTQYF. As DNA, the CDR3 is TGTGCCAGCAGTTTATTCGGGGGGGGCTCGGGTGAGTGGGGGAGCACAGATACGCAGTATTTT.

V usage is TRBV5-5 and J usage is TRBJ1-2; D is unclear. Trimming left V 4 bases short and J 3 bases short, with 7 bases between. The CDR3 contains 12 residues. Germline values: CDR1 SGHKS, CDR2 YYEKEE (reference sequence). The CDR3 DNA reads as TGTGCCAGCAGCAGAGATTACTATGGCTACACCTTC. Translation: CASSRDYYGYTF.

Only one count was recorded for this clonotype. The V and J genes are TRBV7-2 and TRBJ2-1, with 7 bases that match TRBD2. Trimming at V came to 7 bases and at J to 9 bases, leaving 12 bases not matched to a gene. Germline CDR1 is SGHTA and CDR2 is FQGNSA. This CDR3 is built from 14 residues. The CDR3 region is CASTPGGGIGEQFF. CDR3 in DNA: TGTGCCAGCACCCCTGGGGGAGGGATCGGTGAGCAGTTCTTC.

The chain carries TRBV20-1 and TRBJ2-7, with 8 bases matching TRBD2. J gave up 4 bases and V 0 bases, and 8 bases lay outside the gene matches. The germline CDR1 and CDR2 sequences are DFQATT and SNEGSKA (reference sequence). The length of the CDR3 is 15 residues. The CDR3 bases are TGCAGTGCTAGAGATTGGTCGGGAGGGGTGTACGAGCAGTACTTC. Its translation is CSARDWSGGVYEQYF.

This clonotype was seen only a few times. The genes are TRBV7-9 and TRBJ2-4; D remains unclear. The CDR3 runs 15 residues. The V end was cut by 0 bases, the J end by 2 bases, with 8 bases between. Per germline, CDR1 SEHNR and CDR2 FQNEAQ (reference sequence). The CDR3 bases are TGTGCCAGCAGCTTAGCAGGGTTTTCCAAAAACATTCAGTACTTC. Its translation is CASSLAGFSKNIQYF. Complete variable domain (other parts from reference TRBV7-9 and TRBJ2-4): DTGVSQNPRHKITKRGQNVTFRCDPISEHNRLYWYRQTLGQGPEFLTYFQNEAQLEKSRLLSDRFSAERPKGSFSTLEIQRTEQGDSAMYLCASSLAGFSKNIQYFGAGTRLSVL.

The chain employs TRBV2 and TRBJ2-1; possible D gene TRBD1, 6 bases. V was trimmed by 3 bases and J by 9 bases, leaving 9 bases between them. CDR1 SNHLY and CDR2 FYNNEI come from the germline V gene. CDR3 length: 12 residues. CDR3 loop: CASSERGIEQFF. CDR3 in DNA: TGTGCCAGCAGTGAGAGGGGGATTGAGCAGTTCTTC.

V usage is TRBV7-2 and J usage is TRBJ1-2; 9 nucleotides agree with TRBD1. The CDR3 has 16 residues. Germline trimming cut 5 bases from V and 10 bases from J; bases unmatched to any gene: 17. Germline V CDR1 and CDR2: SGHTA, FQGNSA. Here the CDR3 DNA reads TGTGCCAGCAGCCTACCGGGCGGGACAGGGATACGTGACTACACCTTC. Its protein is CASSLPGGTGIRDYTF. The full variable domain, its missing parts supplied by reference TRBV7-2 and TRBJ1-2, is GAGVSQSPSNKVTEKGKDVELRCDPISGHTALYWYRQSLGQGLEFLIYFQGNSAPDKSGLPSDRFSAERTGGSVSTLTIQRTQQEDSAVYLCASSLPGGTGIRDYTFGSGTRLTVV.

This clonotype showed up just a few times. The rearrangement joins TRBV24-1 to TRBJ2-7, with a weak D call TRBD1 (6 bases). V lost 5 bases to trimming and J lost 2 bases, with 15 bases between them. The CDR3 loop spans 15 amino acids. From germline, CDR1 is KGHDR and CDR2 SFDVKD. For the CDR3, the DNA is TGTGCCACCAGTGGTAACAGGGTAGGTCCCTACGAGCAGTACTTC. Its protein product is CATSGNRVGPYEQYF.